This T cell receptor (beta chain) was obtained from a study of T cell responses to AZD1222 COVID-19 vaccine. V was cut by 3 bases and J by 3 bases, with 12 bases left in between. Germline assignment: CDR1 SGHTA and CDR2 FQGNSA. This CDR3 spans 14 amino acids. Sequencing used immunoSEQ multiplex PCR; TCRdb keeps in-frame clones, though not all of them. The sample has fewer than 150,000 clones; 80% to 90% are singletons. The genes are TRBV7-2 and TRBJ2-7; D uncertain. The source of this sequence is an adult who received the AZD1222 COVID-19 vaccine. Specimen: peripheral blood, collected 28 days after the second AZD1222 dose. As DNA, the CDR3 is TGTGCCAGCAGCTTCGAACGGAATTACTACGAGCAGTACTTC. Protein product: CASSFERNYYEQYF.